The 26 T cell receptor beta chains reported below all come from one sample, sequenced in a study of blood T cell repertoires in COVID-19. The table came from immunoSEQ multiplex PCR; TCRdb's copy has only in-frame clones and leaves some out. The data show nearly 200,000 clones, roughly 84% seen once. The sequenced sample consisted of peripheral blood. These receptor sequences come from a human donor in a cohort sampled during active COVID-19.

This clone was observed a handful of times. The chain employs TRBV5-4 and TRBJ1-1, with a tentative D call TRBD1 (5 bases). Looked up from germline, CDR1 is SGHNT and CDR2 is YYREEE (reference sequence). There are 14 residues in the CDR3. Trimming removed 0 bases from V and 0 bases from J, with 6 bases in between. For the CDR3, the DNA is TGTGCCAGCAGCTTGGACAGGATGAACACTGAAGCTTTCTTT. It is translated as CASSLDRMNTEAFF. The full variable domain, in which reference TRBV5-4 and TRBJ1-1 provide the parts outside the CDR3, is ETGVTQSPTHLIKTRGQQVTLRCSSQSGHNTVSWYQQALGQGPQFIFQYYREEENGRGNFPPRFSGLQFPNYSSELNVNALELDDSALYLCASSLDRMNTEAFFGQGTRLTVV.

V gene TRBV27 combines with J gene TRBJ2-1; 10 bases line up with TRBD2. The CDR3 is made up of 14 amino acids. Germline assignment: CDR1 MNHEY and CDR2 SMNVEV (reference sequence). Germline trimming cut 2 bases from V and 6 bases from J; bases unmatched to any gene: 1. DNA of the CDR3: TGTGCCAGCAGTTTACTAGCGGGAGCCAATGAGCAGTTCTTC. It encodes CASSLLAGANEQFF.

Turning to this clone: This specimen includes other DNA sequences encoding the same CDR3. The chain employs TRBV5-1 and TRBJ2-7, with 9 bases matching TRBD2. V was clipped by 5 bases and J by 2 bases; unmatched bases: 5. CDR1 SGHRS and CDR2 YFSETQ come from the germline V gene. CDR3 length equals 14 residues. In nucleotides, the CDR3 is TGCGCCAGCAGTCAAGCGGGAGGTACCTACGAGCAGTACTTC. This codes for CASSQAGGTYEQYF.

The chain carries TRBV11-2 and TRBJ2-3; no definite D call. V lost 0 bases, J lost 5 bases, and 9 bases lay in between. CDR3 length equals 14 residues. Germline V gives CDR1 SGHAT, CDR2 FQNNGV. CDR3 sequence (DNA): TGTGCCAGCAGCTTAGATCTTTTTCTAGATACGCAGTATTTT. This gives the protein CASSLDLFLDTQYF.

This clone was observed once. This chain connects TRBV19 to TRBJ2-2; 8 bases map to TRBD1. This CDR3 contains 19 residues. J was trimmed by 2 bases and V by 3 bases; bases with no gene match: 14. CDR1 is LNHDA and CDR2 is SQIVND in the germline V gene (reference sequence). CDR3 protein: CASSIDRETGTGNTGELFF. DNA of the CDR3: TGTGCCAGTAGTATTGATAGAGAGACCGGGACAGGAAACACCGGGGAGCTGTTTTTT.

CDR3 sequence (DNA): TGTGCCAGCAGGGACTATCCCCAAGAGACCCAGTACTTC. Encoded protein: CASRDYPQETQYF. The chain carries TRBV6-5 and TRBJ2-5, with a possible D match to TRBD2 (6 bases). This CDR3 spans 13 amino acids. Trimming cost V 6 bases and J 1 base, with 9 bases left between them. CDR1 and CDR2 from the germline V gene are MNHEY and SVGAGI.

This clone was found a few times. The chain employs TRBV6-4 and TRBJ2-3; tentatively, D is TRBD1 (6 bases). Germline CDR1 MRHNA, CDR2 SNTAGT. The CDR3 loop spans 13 amino acids. Trimming shortened V by 9 bases and J by 1 base, and 11 bases separated the two germline ends. CDR3: CASPRQGTDTQYF. The DNA of the CDR3 is TGTGCCAGTCCGCGACAGGGCACAGATACGCAGTATTTT.

This clone was detected once. This sequence joins TRBV7-2 and TRBJ1-1; D unclear. With 1 base removed from V and 1 base from J, the gap between germline ends came to 13 bases. This CDR3 comprises 16 residues. CDR1 is SGHTA, CDR2 FQGNSA, per germline. Here the CDR3 reads CASSLVGGPSNTEAFF. CDR3 bases: TGTGCCAGCAGCTTAGTTGGAGGACCCTCGAACACTGAAGCTTTCTTT.

This chain joins TRBV3-1 (or the pseudogene TRBV3-2) and TRBJ2-2; no firm D call. The germline V gene encodes CDR1 LGHDT and CDR2 YNNKEL (reference sequence). V was pared by 6 bases and J by 0 bases, with 8 bases between. This CDR3 region has 14 residues. The CDR3 sequence: CASSNFANTGELFF. The CDR3 nucleotides read TGTGCCAGCAGTAATTTCGCGAACACCGGGGAGCTGTTTTTT.

This clone turned up a few times. The chain joins TRBV5-4 to TRBJ2-1, with no clear D. CDR1 and CDR2 (germline): SGHNT, YYREEE (reference sequence). The CDR3 has 16 amino acids. Deletions cut 4 bases from V and 0 bases from J, with 14 bases between. The CDR3 nucleotides read TGTGCCAGCAGCCCAGTATCGTCAAGCTCCTACAATGAGCAGTTCTTC. Its protein product is CASSPVSSSSYNEQFF.

The chain carries TRBV4-1 and TRBJ1-2, with 12 bases fitting TRBD1. Per germline, CDR1 MGHRA and CDR2 YSYEKL. This CDR3 is built from 18 residues. J gave up 4 bases and V 6 bases, and 15 bases lay outside the gene matches. The CDR3 reads CASSPGQGAGRASYGYTF. In nucleotides, the CDR3 is TGCGCCAGCAGTCCGGGACAGGGGGCGGGTCGGGCTTCCTATGGCTACACCTTC.

The V gene is TRBV27, the J gene TRBJ1-2; D might be TRBD1 (6 bases). This CDR3 has 15 residues. CDR1 MNHEY and CDR2 SMNVEV come from the germline V gene (reference sequence). The ends were cut back, 8 bases at V and 8 bases at J, with 24 bases in the middle. The CDR3 region is CASSTSGTQPRGYTF. CDR3 coding DNA: TGTGCCAGCTCCACCTCCGGGACACAACCAAGGGGCTACACCTTC.

The chain uses TRBV28 and TRBJ1-6; 8 bases are shared with TRBD1. This CDR3 spans 15 amino acids. From germline, CDR1 is MDHEN and CDR2 SYDVKM. V shed 1 base, J shed 8 bases, and the junction held 4 bases outside the gene matches. Written as DNA, the CDR3 is TGTGCCAGCAGTTTATCCCACAGGGGGGATTCACCCCTCCACTTT. It is translated as CASSLSHRGDSPLHF.

V is TRBV27 and J is TRBJ2-7; 9 bases map to TRBD2. Germline V lookup: CDR1 MNHEY, CDR2 SMNVEV (reference sequence). V lost 4 bases to trimming and J lost 6 bases; unmatched junction nucleotides: 7. The CDR3 totals 14 residues. The DNA of the CDR3 is TGTGCCAGCAGTTCCGGGGGACTAGCTCGCGAGCAGTACTTC. Residues: CASSSGGLAREQYF.

V and J are TRBV19 and TRBJ1-3; no definite D call. The CDR3 sequence is 17 residues long. V lost 5 bases and J 0 bases, leaving 17 bases between the germline ends. Germline-derived CDR1 and CDR2 are LNHDA and SQIVND (reference sequence). In DNA, the CDR3 is TGTGCCAGTAGTGGAATCCTTTCCCCGGGCTCTGGAAACACCATATATTTT. The encoded protein is CASSGILSPGSGNTIYF. Full variable domain (missing parts from reference TRBV19 and TRBJ1-3): DGGITQSPKYLFRKEGQNVTLSCEQNLNHDAMYWYRQDPGQGLRLIYYSQIVNDFQKGDIAEGYSVSREKKESFPLTVTSAQKNPTAFYLCASSGILSPGSGNTIYFGEGSWLTVV.

V is TRBV7-8 and J is TRBJ2-2; maybe TRBD2 (6 bases). Trimming left V 2 bases short and J 4 bases short, with 17 bases between. The length of the CDR3 is 17 residues. CDR1 is SGHVS, CDR2 FQNEAQ, per germline. CDR3 residues: CASSLFPPGVSTGELFF. CDR3 coding DNA: TGTGCCAGCAGCTTATTCCCCCCGGGGGTAAGCACCGGGGAGCTGTTTTTT.

The chain joins TRBV28 to TRBJ1-5; 7 bases fit TRBD1. The germline V gene encodes CDR1 MDHEN and CDR2 SYDVKM. The CDR3 loop spans 15 amino acids. The V segment lost 8 bases and the J segment 4 bases; nucleotides outside the gene matches: 11. CDR3 amino acids: CASGIRDSTNQPQHF. CDR3 in DNA: TGTGCCAGCGGAATCCGGGACAGCACTAATCAGCCCCAGCATTTT.

J is TRBJ2-5 and V is TRBV7-9, with 11 bases identical to TRBD2. The CDR3 is 16 residues long. The germline CDR1 and CDR2 sequences are SEHNR and FQNEAQ (reference sequence). Trimming cost V 5 bases and J 1 base; bases outside gene matches: 6. The CDR3 bases are TGTGCCAGCAGCCACCCTCTAGCGGGGGGCCAAGAGACCCAGTACTTC. This gives the protein CASSHPLAGGQETQYF.

V usage is TRBV5-1 and J usage is TRBJ2-7, with no clear D. The CDR3 contains 13 residues. Per the germline V gene, CDR1 is SGHRS and CDR2 is YFSETQ. Trimming shortened V by 4 bases and J by 6 bases, and 14 bases separated the two germline ends. This chain's CDR3 is CASSAQASFEQYF. DNA for the CDR3: TGCGCCAGCAGCGCCCAAGCTAGTTTCGAGCAGTACTTC.

The J gene is TRBJ2-7, the V gene TRBV28; 7 bases fit TRBD2. The CDR3 runs 16 residues. Germline CDR1 is MDHEN and CDR2 is SYDVKM. V lost 7 bases and J lost 1; bases outside the gene matches: 13. For the CDR3, the DNA is TGTGCCAGCAACCCTCAGGGAAGCGGGAAATCCTACGAGCAGTACTTC. Translation: CASNPQGSGKSYEQYF.

The rearrangement uses TRBV11-2 and TRBJ2-3, with a weak D call TRBD2 (7 bases). The CDR3 extends over 16 amino acids. CDR1 is SGHAT and CDR2 is FQNNGV in the germline V gene. V lost 5 bases and J lost 5, with 20 bases in between. This CDR3 is CASSRGGAVVGDTQYF. The CDR3 coding sequence is TGTGCCAGCAGCAGAGGGGGGGCGGTAGTGGGAGATACGCAGTATTTT.

CDR3 amino acids: CASRDSGTYEQYV. CDR3 in DNA: TGTGCCTCCCGGGACAGTGGAACCTACGAGCAGTACGTC. The chain is built from TRBV6-5 and TRBJ2-7; 7 bases are a match to TRBD1. This CDR3 comprises 13 residues. V dropped 11 bases and J dropped 2; count of bases not matched to a gene: 9. The V gene's germline CDR1 is MNHEY and CDR2 SVGAGI.

This rearrangement joins TRBV7-2 to TRBJ2-7, with D perhaps TRBD1 (6 bases). V lost 8 bases, J lost 4 bases, and 12 bases lay in between. Germline assignment: CDR1 SGHTA and CDR2 FQGNSA. This CDR3 is built from 12 residues. The CDR3 coding sequence is TGTGCCAGCTCCCAGGGGCTATACGAGCAGTACTTC. Amino acid sequence: CASSQGLYEQYF.

V is TRBV6-2 or TRBV6-3 and J is TRBJ2-1; D ambiguous. The V end was cut by 0 bases, the J end by 6 bases, with 18 bases between. The CDR3 totals 17 residues. Germline V gene sequence: CDR1 MNHEY, CDR2 SVGEGT. The CDR3 spells CASSYSVAAPNPNEQFF. CDR3 DNA: TGTGCCAGCAGTTACTCGGTTGCCGCGCCCAATCCCAATGAGCAGTTCTTC.

The J gene is TRBJ2-3, the V gene TRBV5-1, with a possible D match to TRBD2 (6 bases). Trimming removed 1 base at V and 4 bases at J, with 16 bases between. The germline V gene encodes CDR1 SGHRS and CDR2 YFSETQ. This CDR3 spans 16 amino acids. The DNA of the CDR3 is TGCGCCAGCAGCTTGTCGTCAGGGAGGTTCGCAGATACGCAGTATTTT. Encoded protein: CASSLSSGRFADTQYF.

The genes are TRBV24-1 and TRBJ2-6; D might be TRBD2 (6 bases). The CDR3 extends over 16 amino acids. Deletions cut 3 bases from V and 4 bases from J, with 12 bases between. The V gene's germline CDR1 is KGHDR and CDR2 SFDVKD. The CDR3 reads CATSDHRDWGANVLTF. CDR3 DNA sequence: TGTGCCACCAGTGATCACCGGGACTGGGGGGCCAACGTCCTGACTTTC.